This T cell receptor beta chain was documented in a study of cytomegalovirus exposure and HLA in healthy donors. Findings and caveats of the study: It was likely that a cluster of highly shared sequence variants was a sequencing artifact. The classifier, whose performance was assessed in both the original and validation cohorts, reportedly diagnosed cytomegalovirus status with high specificity and sensitivity.

Primers for the PCR totalled 60 Vbeta and 13 Jbeta. Profiled with immunoSEQ multiplex PCR; TCRdb holds only in-frame clones, not every one. The sample is made up of about 200,000 clones, and the top ten hold approximately 0.74% of it. A remark on this clone: As yet, its antigen is unknown.

Per germline, CDR1 MGHRA and CDR2 YSYEKL. The CDR3 is 16 amino acids. Trimming shortened V by 6 bases and J by 0 bases, and 17 bases separated the two germline ends. V is TRBV4-1 and J is TRBJ1-1, with D possibly matching TRBD1 (6 bases). Material: PBMCs. The sequence was collected from a boy between 10 and 17 years old in good health and CMV-seronegative. CDR3 nucleotides: TGCGCCAGCAGTCCCTCAGGGGAGCTCATGAACACTGAAGCTTTCTTT. It translates to CASSPSGELMNTEAFF.